The rows below give T cell receptor beta chains drawn from one sample of a study of monozygotic twins with inflammatory bowel disease. Reprocessing the 5' RACE reads, TCRdb reports a single entry for every CDR3 protein and omits DNA. This sample's table reports 400,000 to 500,000 distinct CDR3 sequences. Sequences were obtained from blood. The receptors come from a human donor with ulcerative colitis or Crohn's disease, or a healthy co-twin of an affected twin (not recorded which). The CDR3 runs from the conserved cysteine through the conserved F or W.

v_call: TRBV6-6
j_call: TRBJ2-1
cdr3_length: 14
cdr3_aa: CASSYPAPHNEQFF

v_call: TRBV7-2
j_call: TRBJ2-7
cdr3_length: 15
cdr3_aa: CASSLSETYSYEQYF

v_call: TRBV6-1
j_call: TRBJ2-5
cdr3_length: 17
cdr3_aa: CASSEALWRAQEETQYF

v_call: TRBV7-3
j_call: TRBJ2-5
cdr3_length: 14
cdr3_aa: CASSLKGRQETQYF

v_call: TRBV28
j_call: TRBJ1-5
cdr3_length: 16
cdr3_aa: CASSLERGGDNQPQHF

v_call: TRBV6-2/TRBV6-3
j_call: TRBJ2-2
cdr3_length: 18
cdr3_aa: CASTDMVAGAVDTGELFF

v_call: TRBV5-1
j_call: TRBJ2-3
cdr3_length: 15
cdr3_aa: CASSLVPGSTDTQYF

v_call: TRBV5-1
j_call: TRBJ2-6
cdr3_length: 16
cdr3_aa: CASSLVNFGGANVLTF

v_call: TRBV7-9
j_call: TRBJ1-1
cdr3_length: 15
cdr3_aa: CASSLGVLSGTEAFF

v_call: TRBV18
j_call: TRBJ1-5
cdr3_length: 13
cdr3_aa: CASSPGNNQPQHF

v_call: TRBV9
j_call: TRBJ2-1
cdr3_length: 15
cdr3_aa: CASSVAAGGRDEQFF

v_call: TRBV2
j_call: TRBJ2-1
cdr3_length: 14
cdr3_aa: CATRERIPYNEQFF

v_call: TRBV5-1
j_call: TRBJ2-6
cdr3_length: 16
cdr3_aa: CASSLESGVMANVLTF

v_call: TRBV12-3/TRBV12-4
j_call: TRBJ1-5
cdr3_length: 15
cdr3_aa: CASTSDGSSNQPQHF

v_call: TRBV11-3
j_call: TRBJ2-2
cdr3_length: 15
cdr3_aa: CASSPGGLGTGELFF

v_call: TRBV10-2
j_call: TRBJ2-2
cdr3_length: 14
cdr3_aa: CASSRQELTGELFF

v_call: TRBV28
j_call: TRBJ2-7
cdr3_length: 16
cdr3_aa: CASSFPPGGGSYEQYF

v_call: TRBV3-1
j_call: TRBJ2-7
cdr3_length: 14
cdr3_aa: CASSQRATSYEQYF

v_call: TRBV28
j_call: TRBJ1-2
cdr3_length: 11
cdr3_aa: CASGTVDGYTF

v_call: TRBV7-3
j_call: TRBJ1-6
cdr3_length: 16
cdr3_aa: CASSLTGRVDNSPLHF

v_call: TRBV12-3/TRBV12-4
j_call: TRBJ2-3
cdr3_length: 17
cdr3_aa: CASSYRTSAWGGNTQYF

v_call: TRBV6-5
j_call: TRBJ1-6
cdr3_length: 15
cdr3_aa: CASSYEARPNSPLHF

v_call: TRBV6-5
j_call: TRBJ2-5
cdr3_length: 13
cdr3_aa: CASSSPGEETQYF

v_call: TRBV5-1
j_call: TRBJ2-7
cdr3_length: 15
cdr3_aa: CASSLAGFSYYEQYF

v_call: TRBV28
j_call: TRBJ1-1
cdr3_length: 16
cdr3_aa: CASSFPGPGQNTEAFF

v_call: TRBV5-1
j_call: TRBJ2-5
cdr3_length: 12
cdr3_aa: CASSLAGKTQYF

v_call: TRBV18
j_call: TRBJ1-2
cdr3_length: 14
cdr3_aa: CASSPLGQYYGYTF

v_call: TRBV29-1
j_call: TRBJ2-7
cdr3_length: 13
cdr3_aa: CSVVLLGSYEQYF

v_call: TRBV7-9
j_call: TRBJ2-3
cdr3_length: 15
cdr3_aa: CASSFRGGPTDTQYF

v_call: TRBV7-2
j_call: TRBJ2-3
cdr3_length: 17
cdr3_aa: CASSPIPGPSGPDTQYF

v_call: TRBV28
j_call: TRBJ2-1
cdr3_length: 14
cdr3_aa: CASSLLLGINEQFF

v_call: TRBV6-1
j_call: TRBJ2-7
cdr3_length: 15
cdr3_aa: CASSRTRTVGYEQYF

v_call: TRBV15
j_call: TRBJ1-4
cdr3_length: 14
cdr3_aa: CATSRRSSNEKLFF

v_call: TRBV4-1
j_call: TRBJ2-1
cdr3_length: 17
cdr3_aa: CASSQDRGSGRLHEQFF

v_call: TRBV5-4
j_call: TRBJ2-5
cdr3_length: 16
cdr3_aa: CASRAGQEGIQETQYF

v_call: TRBV7-3
j_call: TRBJ2-3
cdr3_length: 17
cdr3_aa: CASSPNGAGGRSDTQYF

v_call: TRBV5-6
j_call: TRBJ2-5
cdr3_length: 14
cdr3_aa: CASSFMRGQETQYF

v_call: TRBV7-8
j_call: TRBJ2-1
cdr3_length: 15
cdr3_aa: CASSLEGTSLHEQFF

v_call: TRBV6-5
j_call: TRBJ1-1
cdr3_length: 15
cdr3_aa: CASSYGIGVYTEAFF

v_call: TRBV5-4
j_call: TRBJ2-5
cdr3_length: 15
cdr3_aa: CASSIVAGGEKTQYF

v_call: TRBV11-2
j_call: TRBJ2-5
cdr3_length: 12
cdr3_aa: CASSHVPETQYF

v_call: TRBV4-1
j_call: TRBJ1-2
cdr3_length: 15
cdr3_aa: CASSQERSLNYGYTF

v_call: TRBV29-1
j_call: TRBJ2-7
cdr3_length: 14
cdr3_aa: CSVAKGGVSREQYF

v_call: TRBV20-1
j_call: TRBJ1-5
cdr3_length: 14
cdr3_aa: CSAPNRGGNQPQHF

v_call: TRBV20-1
j_call: TRBJ2-3
cdr3_length: 13
cdr3_aa: CSASLQNTDTQYF